The clone carrying this T cell receptor beta chain occurred once. Some clones are missing from TCRdb's copy, which holds only in-frame ones; the method was immunoSEQ multiplex PCR. The table lists roughly 64,000 clones, approximately 82% of them singletons, with roughly 6% in the top ten. Germline loops: CDR1 SGHNT, CDR2 YYREEE (reference sequence). V lost 1 base, J lost 1 base, and 14 bases lay in between. CDR3 size: 16 residues. The data were obtained in a study of blood T cell repertoires in COVID-19. Study at large: There were acute and convalescent COVID-19 samples, and they came from the United States, Italy and Spain. PBMCs, B-cell-depleted T cells, or T cells provided the cDNA or gDNA that made up the material.

The sequence was collected from a woman aged 60-75 years with acute or convalescent COVID-19. The V gene is TRBV5-4, the J gene TRBJ1-2; perhaps TRBD1 as D (6 bases). The sample consisted of peripheral blood. Here the CDR3 DNA reads TGTGCCAGCAGCTTGCGATCGGACAGTCTTAACTATGGCTACACCTTC. It translates to CASSLRSDSLNYGYTF.